The 21 T cell receptor beta chains below all came from one sample that was sequenced in a study of T-cell memory formation after mild COVID-19. TCRdb analysed the 5' RACE reads with MiXCR anew, one entry per CDR3 protein. The sample has approximately 150,000 distinct CDR3 sequences; around 13% are singletons. The sample taken for sequencing was PBMCs or a T cell subset sorted from them (not recorded which). Receptors originate from an adult woman who had mild COVID-19 (a few samples of this study predate the infection). Cell type and time point are not known.

This clonotype was picked up a small number of times. This chain links TRBV6-1 with TRBJ2-7; 9 nucleotides agree with TRBD1. Germline assignment: CDR1 MNHNS and CDR2 SASEGT. The CDR3 length is 15 residues. The J segment lost 0 bases and the V segment lost 6 bases, leaving 6 bases of the junction unmatched. The CDR3 nucleotides are TGTGCCAGCAGACCCGGGACAGGGAGCTCCTACGAGCAGTACTTC. It yields the protein CASRPGTGSSYEQYF.

The gene calls are TRBV12-3 or TRBV12-4 and TRBJ1-2, with 10 bases matching TRBD1. The length of the CDR3 is 15 residues. With V trimmed by 5 bases and J by 7 bases, 10 bases remained unmatched. The CDR3 DNA reads as TGTGCCAGCAGTCCGCACGTCGGGACAGGGGTTGGCTACACCTTC. It specifies CASSPHVGTGVGYTF.

This clonotype has just a few counts. The chain is built from TRBV5-1 and TRBJ2-2; D gene ambiguous. V lost 0 bases to trimming and J lost 3 bases, with 12 bases between them. This CDR3 has 16 residues. Germline CDR1 and CDR2: SGHRS and YFSETQ. CDR3 sequence: CASSLARTFDTGELFF. The DNA for the CDR3 is TGCGCCAGCAGCTTGGCCCGAACGTTTGACACCGGGGAGCTGTTTTTT.

The rearrangement links TRBV7-2 to TRBJ1-6; D unresolved. The V end was cut by 2 bases, the J end by 10 bases, with 15 bases between. The CDR3 has 15 residues. In germline, CDR1 is SGHTA, CDR2 FQGNSA. The DNA of the CDR3 is TGTGCCAGCAGCTTATCGGCACGGACGAGATCACCCCTCCACTTT. It codes for CASSLSARTRSPLHF.

The chain employs TRBV9 and TRBJ2-7; D is tentatively TRBD1 or TRBD2 (5 bases each). Per germline, CDR1 SGDLS and CDR2 YYNGEE. This CDR3 is 16 amino acids long. Trimming pared 4 bases from V and 1 base from J, leaving 18 bases between. The CDR3 protein is CASSTSGDSYSYEQYF. The CDR3 DNA reads TGTGCCAGCAGCACTAGTGGAGACAGCTATTCCTACGAGCAGTACTTC.

The CDR3 DNA reads as TGTGCCAGCACCGCCTACAATGAGCAGTTCTTC. This translates into CASTAYNEQFF. V gene TRBV3-1 combines with J gene TRBJ2-1; D not resolved. With 7 bases removed from V and 2 bases from J, the gap between germline ends came to 3 bases. This CDR3 comprises 11 residues. Germline assignment: CDR1 LGHDT and CDR2 YNNKEL (reference sequence).

The gene calls are TRBV12-3 or TRBV12-4 and TRBJ1-5; D possibly corresponds to TRBD1 (6 bases). The ends were cut back, 4 bases at V and 1 base at J, with 11 bases in the middle. The CDR3 loop spans 15 amino acids. CDR3 in DNA: TGTGCCAGCAGTTCCCAGGGGATGAGCAATCAGCCCCAGCATTTT. It encodes CASSSQGMSNQPQHF.

CDR3 DNA: TGTGCCAGCAGCAAGCCTAGCGGGAGAAACGATGAGCAGTTCTTC. It yields the protein CASSKPSGRNDEQFF. J is TRBJ2-1 and V is TRBV9; TRBD2 agrees at 10 bases. Germline CDR1 and CDR2: SGDLS and YYNGEE. The CDR3 has 15 amino acids. V lost 4 bases and J lost 8; bases outside the gene matches: 9.

The chain couples TRBV6-5 to TRBJ1-2; D not resolved. The CDR3 totals 14 residues. The V end lost 2 bases, the J end lost 0 bases, and 7 bases lay between the germline ends. Germline V gene lookup returns CDR1 MNHEY and CDR2 SVGAGI. The CDR3 DNA sequence: TGTGCCAGCAGTTACGGCAGCTCTAACTATGGCTACACCTTC. Encoded protein: CASSYGSSNYGYTF.

The genes are TRBV7-2 and TRBJ2-5; 15 bases line up with TRBD2. The V and J ends lost 5 bases and 1 base, in that order; junction bases with no gene match: 8. CDR3 length equals 18 residues. CDR1 and CDR2 from the germline V gene are SGHTA and FQGNSA. This chain's CDR3 is CASSHGLAGGPGQETQYF. CDR3 bases: TGTGCCAGCAGCCATGGACTAGCGGGAGGGCCGGGCCAAGAGACCCAGTACTTC. Filled out from reference TRBV7-2 and TRBJ2-5, the complete variable domain reads GAGVSQSPSNKVTEKGKDVELRCDPISGHTALYWYRQSLGQGLEFLIYFQGNSAPDKSGLPSDRFSAERTGGSVSTLTIQRTQQEDSAVYLCASSHGLAGGPGQETQYFGPGTRLLVL.

This chain links TRBV11-2 with TRBJ2-3, with D tentatively TRBD2 (7 bases). The germline V gene encodes CDR1 SGHAT and CDR2 FQNNGV. The CDR3 consists of 15 residues. Deletions cut 7 bases from V and 2 bases from J, with 16 bases between. The CDR3 loop reads CASTTPGGPTDTQYF. The CDR3 region has the DNA TGTGCCAGCACCACCCCGGGGGGCCCCACAGATACGCAGTATTTT.

This clonotype was recorded a few times. This chain joins TRBV12-3 or TRBV12-4 and TRBJ2-3, with 7 bases fitting TRBD2. J was trimmed by 3 bases and V by 3 bases; bases with no gene match: 6. The CDR3 extends over 15 amino acids. CDR3 sequence (DNA): TGTGCCAGCAGTTTCCGAGCGGGGTATACAGATACGCAGTATTTT. It codes for CASSFRAGYTDTQYF.

J is TRBJ2-1 and V is TRBV9, with 9 nucleotides matching TRBD1. This CDR3 has 15 amino acids. The J segment lost 4 bases and the V segment lost 6 bases, leaving 8 bases of the junction unmatched. Per the germline V gene, CDR1 is SGDLS and CDR2 is YYNGEE. For the CDR3, the DNA is TGTGCCAGCACTCCCGGGGACAGGGAGTACAATGAGCAGTTCTTC. Translated: CASTPGDREYNEQFF.

The rearrangement joins TRBV7-9 to TRBJ2-2, with a weak D call TRBD2 (6 bases). The CDR3 is made up of 13 amino acids. The germline V gene encodes CDR1 SEHNR and CDR2 FQNEAQ (reference sequence). V lost 7 bases and J lost 0, with 6 bases in between. The CDR3 spells CASTGANTGELFF. The CDR3 DNA reads as TGTGCCAGCACGGGGGCGAACACCGGGGAGCTGTTTTTT.

J is TRBJ1-6 and V is TRBV21-1; TRBD1, the D gene given by the table, was not confirmed from the DNA. TRBV21-1 is tagged as a pseudogene. CDR3 length equals 15 residues. Here the CDR3 reads CASSTPDREVSPLHF. In nucleotides, the CDR3 is TGTGCCAGCAGCACGCCCGACAGGGAAGTGTCACCCCTCCACTTT.

This chain joins TRBV20-1 and TRBJ1-5; D not resolved. The CDR3 is 14 residues long. Germline CDR1 is DFQATT and CDR2 is SNEGSKA (reference sequence). The V and J ends lost 6 bases and 3 bases respectively, with 15 bases between them. CDR3 nucleotide sequence: TGCAGTGCCAACGTCGGGGTTAACAATCAGCCCCAGCATTTT. Translation gives CSANVGVNNQPQHF.

This chain links TRBV11-3 with TRBJ2-6, with D perhaps TRBD1 (6 bases). The V end was cut by 0 bases, the J end by 2 bases, with 8 bases between. This CDR3 has 16 amino acids. Looked up from germline, CDR1 is SGHNT and CDR2 is YENEEA. This chain's CDR3 is CASSLDAGAGANVLTF. CDR3 coding DNA: TGTGCCAGCAGCTTAGACGCAGGGGCTGGGGCCAACGTCCTGACTTTC.

This clonotype was found many times. This chain connects TRBV9 to TRBJ2-7; 9 nucleotides agree with TRBD2. The V gene end was trimmed by 2 bases and the J gene end by 3 bases; junction bases not matched to a gene: 3. CDR3 size: 14 residues. Germline-derived CDR1 and CDR2 are SGDLS and YYNGEE. In DNA form, the CDR3 reads TGTGCCAGCAGCGTTAGTAGCGGGGGCTACGAGCAGTACTTC. This sequence encodes CASSVSSGGYEQYF.

This clonotype was recorded many times. This sequence joins TRBV27 and TRBJ2-1; a possible D gene is TRBD2 (6 bases). Germline CDR1 reads MNHEY; CDR2 reads SMNVEV (reference sequence). V was pared by 3 bases and J by 5 bases, with 14 bases between. CDR3 size: 15 residues. Here the CDR3 reads CASSLDRTTHNEQFF. CDR3 bases: TGTGCCAGCAGTTTGGACCGGACTACCCACAATGAGCAGTTCTTC.

The CDR3 reads CASSHPGQGYNEQFF. The CDR3 coding sequence is TGTGCCAGCTCCCACCCGGGACAGGGGTACAATGAGCAGTTCTTC. The chain has TRBV12-3 or TRBV12-4 and TRBJ2-1; 10 positions match TRBD1. This CDR3 spans 15 amino acids. V was pared by 8 bases and J by 4 bases, with 8 bases of the junction left unmatched.

Only a few counts were recorded for this clonotype. The chain's CDR3 is CASSPSRWTANTGELFF. CDR3 sequence (DNA): TGTGCCAGCAGCCCAAGTCGCTGGACGGCGAACACCGGGGAGCTGTTTTTT. The chain is built from TRBV7-3 and TRBJ2-2, with D unresolved. This CDR3 region has 17 residues. The germline gives CDR1 SGHTA, CDR2 FQGTGA. V lost 5 bases and J 0 bases, leaving 16 bases between the germline ends.